This TCR beta chain was recovered during a study of cytomegalovirus exposure and HLA in healthy donors. 13 Jbeta primers and 60 Vbeta primers were used for the PCR. Produced via immunoSEQ multiplex PCR; TCRdb's table is partial and in-frame only. The sample holds around 250,000 clones, roughly 91% seen once. CDR1 and CDR2 from the germline V gene are SGHDT and YYEEEE. The CDR3 is made up of 14 amino acids. V lost 4 bases, J lost 3 bases, and 5 bases stayed unmatched. Sequences were obtained from PBMCs. The genes are TRBV5-6 and TRBJ2-7; TRBD1 aligns across 9 bases. This TCR was sampled from a girl aged 2-10 years in good health and CMV-seronegative. The CDR3 loop is CASSTGTGLYEQYF. In DNA, the CDR3 is TGTGCCAGCAGCACCGGGACAGGGCTCTACGAGCAGTACTTC. Full variable domain (outside the CDR3, taken from reference TRBV5-6 and TRBJ2-7): DAGVTQSPTHLIKTRGQQVTLRCSPKSGHDTVSWYQQALGQGPQFIFQYYEEEERQRGNFPDRFSGHQFPNYSSELNVNALLLGDSALYLCASSTGTGLYEQYFGPGTRLTVT.